Listed here are 16 T cell receptor beta chains from one sample, sequenced in a study of blood T cell repertoires in COVID-19. The method was immunoSEQ multiplex PCR; TCRdb's version includes in-frame clones alone and lacks a portion of them. The repertoire holds over 200,000 clones, 84% seen once, with about 7% in the top ten. Sequencing was carried out using PBMCs or T cells enriched from blood (not recorded which). Every receptor here comes from a woman aged 40 to 55 who had recovered from COVID-19.

The CDR3 nucleotides are TGTGCCAGCAGCCAGACGGGGGGGCTCTCTGGAAACACCATATATTTT. Translating it yields CASSQTGGLSGNTIYF. The chain is built from TRBV5-4 and TRBJ1-3; maybe TRBD1 (6 bases). Looked up from germline, CDR1 is SGHNT and CDR2 is YYREEE (reference sequence). The V and J ends lost 4 bases and 0 bases respectively, with 14 bases between them. This CDR3 has 16 amino acids.

The chain couples TRBV18 to TRBJ2-1; D might be TRBD1 (6 bases). The CDR3 is made up of 14 amino acids. The germline CDR1 and CDR2 sequences are KGHSH and LQKENI. Between the trimmed V and J ends, which lost 2 bases and 4 bases, there was a span of 9 bases. The CDR3 bases are TGTGCCAGCTCACCAATGGACAGTTACAATGAGCAGTTCTTC. Translating gives CASSPMDSYNEQFF.

This clone came up once. The CDR3 DNA reads as TGTGCCAGCAGTGCTGACGTGTGGGGGCATGAGCAGTTCTTC. Translation gives CASSADVWGHEQFF. The V call is TRBV2, the J call TRBJ2-1, with D perhaps matching TRBD1 (6 bases). The germline gives CDR1 SNHLY, CDR2 FYNNEI. V was trimmed by 4 bases and J by 8 bases, leaving 15 bases between them. CDR3 length equals 14 residues. The full variable domain, in which reference TRBV2 and TRBJ2-1 provide the parts outside the CDR3, is EPEVTQTPSHQVTQMGQEVILRCVPISNHLYFYWYRQILGQKVEFLVSFYNNEISEKSEIFDDQFSVERPDGSNFTLKIRSTKLEDSAMYFCASSADVWGHEQFFGPGTRLTVL.

The table lists this clone with a count of one. CDR3 in amino acids: CASSYLAGETQYF. The CDR3, as DNA: TGTGCCAGCAGTTACCTTGCGGGAGAGACCCAGTACTTC. This chain joins TRBV6-5 and TRBJ2-5; D is possibly TRBD2 (5 bases). The germline V and J ends were trimmed by 2 bases and 4 bases, with 8 bases remaining between them. Germline V gene data show CDR1 as MNHEY and CDR2 as SVGAGI. This CDR3 comprises 13 residues.

As concerns this clone: One junction end does not reproduce the germline sequence, and a read error may be involved. This chain links TRBV28 with TRBJ1-2, with D unresolved. Germline V lookup: CDR1 MDHEN, CDR2 SYDVKM. The CDR3 is made up of 14 amino acids. The CDR3 spells CVSSSPIDYDGYTF. The DNA of the CDR3 is TGTGTCAGCAGTTCCCCTATCGATTACGATGGCTACACCTTC.

The gene calls are TRBV29-1 and TRBJ2-2; TRBD1 agrees at 11 bases. This CDR3 is built from 14 residues. CDR1 and CDR2 (germline): SQVTM, ANQGSEA. The ends lost 5 bases at V and 5 bases at J; junction bases unmatched: 4. The CDR3 sequence is CSVCRDRGTGELFF. The CDR3 DNA reads as TGCAGCGTTTGCCGGGACAGGGGGACCGGGGAGCTGTTTTTT.

The gene calls are TRBV19 and TRBJ1-2; 10 bases match TRBD1. The V gene's germline CDR1 is LNHDA and CDR2 SQIVND (reference sequence). There are 17 residues in the CDR3. With 2 bases clipped from V and 4 bases from J, the junction kept 10 bases outside the gene matches. CDR3 in DNA: TGTGCCAGTAGTATAAGAAGTCCCCGGACAGGGGGCTATGGCTACACCTTC. Residues: CASSIRSPRTGGYGYTF.

V is TRBV2 and J is TRBJ1-4; D unclear. V was clipped by 6 bases and J by 2 bases, with 10 bases between them. The length of the CDR3 is 14 residues. CDR1 and CDR2 from the germline V gene are SNHLY and FYNNEI. The DNA of the CDR3 is TGTGCCAGCAGACGAAAAGCGACTAATGAAAAACTGTTTTTT. This codes for CASRRKATNEKLFF. The complete variable domain, with remaining parts taken from reference TRBV2 and TRBJ1-4, reads EPEVTQTPSHQVTQMGQEVILRCVPISNHLYFYWYRQILGQKVEFLVSFYNNEISEKSEIFDDQFSVERPDGSNFTLKIRSTKLEDSAMYFCASRRKATNEKLFFGSGTQLSVL.

The chain links TRBV7-2 to TRBJ2-2, with 7 positions matching TRBD2. Trimming at V came to 5 bases and at J to 1 base, leaving 4 bases not matched to a gene. This CDR3 has 15 residues. CDR1 and CDR2 from the germline V gene are SGHTA and FQGNSA. CDR3 amino acids: CASSASGVNTGELFF. The CDR3 coding sequence is TGTGCCAGCAGCGCCAGCGGGGTGAACACCGGGGAGCTGTTTTTT.

The chain has TRBV7-3 and TRBJ2-1; TRBD2 is a possible D gene (5 bases). CDR1 SGHTA and CDR2 FQGTGA come from the germline V gene. This CDR3 region has 15 residues. The V gene lost 0 bases and the J gene lost 7 bases, with 13 bases spanning the gap. CDR3 DNA sequence: TGTGCCAGCAGCTTAACGAGCCTAGCAGCGAATGAGCAGTTCTTC. It specifies CASSLTSLAANEQFF.

This chain joins TRBV5-1 and TRBJ1-2; TRBD1 might be the D (5 bases). This CDR3 is built from 14 residues. Trimming pared 0 bases from V and 4 bases from J, leaving 10 bases between. From germline, CDR1 is SGHRS and CDR2 YFSETQ. The CDR3 coding sequence is TGCGCCAGCAGCTTGGGAGCGGGGGGCTATGGCTACACCTTC. Protein sequence: CASSLGAGGYGYTF.

About this clone itself: Sequence at one end of the junction differs from germline and may be a read error. The V and J genes are TRBV7-9 and TRBJ2-2; 7 bases are shared with TRBD1. The CDR3 totals 14 residues. CDR1 is SEHNR, CDR2 FQNEAQ, per germline (reference sequence). CDR3 nucleotide sequence: TGTGCCAGCAGCTCCGTAACCGGGACAGCCCTACGAATTTTT. The encoded protein is CASSSVTGTALRIF. Full variable domain (remainder filled in from reference TRBV7-9 and TRBJ2-2): DTGVSQNPRHKITKRGQNVTFRCDPISEHNRLYWYRQTLGQGPEFLTYFQNEAQLEKSRLLSDRFSAERPKGSFSTLEIQRTEQGDSAMYLCASSSVTGTALRIFGEGSRLTVL.

This chain connects TRBV24-1 to TRBJ2-2; D remains ambiguous. The CDR3 runs to 17 residues. Looked up from germline, CDR1 is KGHDR and CDR2 is SFDVKD. V lost 4 bases, J lost 1 base, and 15 bases lay in between. CDR3 amino acids: CATSDPGLGRNTGELFF. Written as DNA, the CDR3 is TGTGCCACCAGTGACCCTGGGCTGGGCAGGAACACCGGGGAGCTGTTTTTT.

V and J are TRBV19 and TRBJ1-2; 7 positions agree with TRBD1. Germline CDR1 reads LNHDA; CDR2 reads SQIVND (reference sequence). V lost 5 bases to trimming and J lost 6 bases; unmatched junction nucleotides: 6. The CDR3 has 13 amino acids. The CDR3 loop reads CASSPTGAHGYTF. The CDR3 DNA reads as TGTGCCAGTAGTCCCACAGGGGCTCATGGCTACACCTTC.

V and J are TRBV19 and TRBJ2-2; 10 bases fit TRBD1. The CDR3 spans 14 residues. The junction had 4 bases not matched to a gene; V was cut back by 10 bases and J by 2 bases. Germline-derived CDR1 and CDR2 are LNHDA and SQIVND (reference sequence). CDR3 loop: CATRDRGNTGELFF. The CDR3 coding sequence is TGTGCCACCAGGGACAGGGGTAACACCGGGGAGCTGTTTTTT.

The V gene is TRBV13, the J gene TRBJ2-7; 12 bases fit TRBD1. Germline V CDR1 and CDR2: PRHDT, FYEKMQ (reference sequence). The CDR3 is 14 amino acids. CDR3 protein: CASSVGTGGPEQYV. The CDR3 nucleotides read TGTGCCAGCAGCGTAGGGACAGGGGGCCCCGAGCAGTACGTC.